Detailed here is one T cell receptor beta chain. These data come from a study of cytomegalovirus exposure and HLA in healthy donors. Primers: 60 Vbeta forward and 13 Jbeta reverse. The data were produced by immunoSEQ multiplex PCR, yet TCRdb's version contains in-frame clones alone and is incomplete. The sample lists some 130,000 clones; roughly 80% were seen once. This TCR derives from a man in his forties or fifties in good health and CMV-seronegative. Sequenced sample: PBMCs.

As DNA, the CDR3 is TGTGCCAGCAGCTTACGACAGGGGGTTGGCGGGGAGCTGTTTTTT. This gives the protein CASSLRQGVGGELFF. The chain has TRBV13 and TRBJ2-2; 9 nucleotides match TRBD1. The germline gives CDR1 PRHDT, CDR2 FYEKMQ (reference sequence). J was trimmed by 7 bases and V by 2 bases; bases with no gene match: 5. The CDR3 consists of 15 residues.